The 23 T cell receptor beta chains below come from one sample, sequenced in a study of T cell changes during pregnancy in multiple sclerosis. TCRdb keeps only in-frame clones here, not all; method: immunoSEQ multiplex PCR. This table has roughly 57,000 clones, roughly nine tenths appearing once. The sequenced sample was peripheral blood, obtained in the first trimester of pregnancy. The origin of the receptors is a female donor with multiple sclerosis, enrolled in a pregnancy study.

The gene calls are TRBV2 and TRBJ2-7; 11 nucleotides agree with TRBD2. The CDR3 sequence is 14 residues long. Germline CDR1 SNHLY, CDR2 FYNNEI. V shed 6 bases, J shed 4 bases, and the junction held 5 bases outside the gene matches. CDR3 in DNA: TGTGCCAGCAGCGAGACTAGCGGGGCGTACGAGCAGTACTTC. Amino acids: CASSETSGAYEQYF.

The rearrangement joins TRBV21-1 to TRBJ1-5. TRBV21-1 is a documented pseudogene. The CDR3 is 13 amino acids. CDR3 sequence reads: CASPLGGGQPQHF. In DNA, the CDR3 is TGTGCCAGCCCTTTGGGGGGGGGTCAGCCCCAGCATTTT.

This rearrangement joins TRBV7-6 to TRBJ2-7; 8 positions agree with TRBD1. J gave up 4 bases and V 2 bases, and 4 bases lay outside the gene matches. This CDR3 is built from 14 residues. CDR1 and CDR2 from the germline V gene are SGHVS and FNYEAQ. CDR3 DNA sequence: TGTGCCAGCAGCTTACCGGGGACAGGTTACGAGCAGTACTTC. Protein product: CASSLPGTGYEQYF.

CDR3 in amino acids: CAISAEGGNTEAFF. CDR3 nucleotide sequence: TGTGCCATCAGTGCAGAAGGGGGGAACACTGAAGCTTTCTTT. V and J are TRBV10-3 and TRBJ1-1; D is possibly TRBD1 (6 bases). Germline-derived CDR1 and CDR2 are ENHRY and SYGVKD. Trimming shortened V by 4 bases and J by 1 base, and 10 bases separated the two germline ends. There are 14 residues in the CDR3.

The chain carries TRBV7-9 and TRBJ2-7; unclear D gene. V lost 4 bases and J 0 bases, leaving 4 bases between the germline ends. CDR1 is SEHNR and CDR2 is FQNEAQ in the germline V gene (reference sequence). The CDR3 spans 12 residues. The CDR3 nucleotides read TGTGCCAGCAGCTCCCTCTCCTACGAGCAGTACTTC. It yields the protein CASSSLSYEQYF. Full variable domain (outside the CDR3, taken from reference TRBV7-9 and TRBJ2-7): DTGVSQNPRHKITKRGQNVTFRCDPISEHNRLYWYRQTLGQGPEFLTYFQNEAQLEKSRLLSDRFSAERPKGSFSTLEIQRTEQGDSAMYLCASSSLSYEQYFGPGTRLTVT.

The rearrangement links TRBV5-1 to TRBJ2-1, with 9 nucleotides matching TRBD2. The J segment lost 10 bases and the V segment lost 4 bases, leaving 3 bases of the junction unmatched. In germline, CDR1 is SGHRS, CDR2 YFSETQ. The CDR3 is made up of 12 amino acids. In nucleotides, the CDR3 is TGCGCCAGCAGCCCCGGGACTAGCGAGCAGTTCTTC. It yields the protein CASSPGTSEQFF.

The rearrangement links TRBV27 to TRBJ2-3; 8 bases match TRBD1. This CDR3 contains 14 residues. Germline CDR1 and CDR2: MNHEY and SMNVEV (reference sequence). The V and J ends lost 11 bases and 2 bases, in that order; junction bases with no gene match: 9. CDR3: CADVQGVFTDTQYF. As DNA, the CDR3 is TGTGCCGACGTACAGGGGGTGTTCACAGATACGCAGTATTTT.

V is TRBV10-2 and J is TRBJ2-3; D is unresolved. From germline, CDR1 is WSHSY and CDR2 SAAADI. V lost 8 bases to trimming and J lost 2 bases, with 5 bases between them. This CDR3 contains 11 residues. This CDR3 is CASFITDTQYF. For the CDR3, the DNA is TGCGCCAGCTTTATCACAGATACGCAGTATTTT.

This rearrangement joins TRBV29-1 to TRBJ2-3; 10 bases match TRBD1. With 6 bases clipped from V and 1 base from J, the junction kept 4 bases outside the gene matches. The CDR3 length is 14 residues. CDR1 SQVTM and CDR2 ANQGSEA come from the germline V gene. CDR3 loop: CSVTGTGGTDTQYF. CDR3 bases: TGCAGCGTGACCGGGACAGGGGGCACAGATACGCAGTATTTT.

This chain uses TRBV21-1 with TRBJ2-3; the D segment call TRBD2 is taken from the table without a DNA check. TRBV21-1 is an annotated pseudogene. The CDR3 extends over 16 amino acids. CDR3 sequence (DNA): TGTGCCAGCAGCAAAGAGGCGGGAGGGCCGTCAGATACGCAGTATTTT. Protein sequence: CASSKEAGGPSDTQYF.

The DNA for the CDR3 is TGTGCCACCGATAGGCGGGGGGACTCCTACAATGAGCAGTTCTTC. It codes for CATDRRGDSYNEQFF. The rearrangement links TRBV15 to TRBJ2-1; 8 bases align to TRBD2. J was trimmed by 0 bases and V by 8 bases; bases with no gene match: 6. This CDR3 is built from 15 residues. Per germline, CDR1 LNHNV and CDR2 YYDKDF (reference sequence).

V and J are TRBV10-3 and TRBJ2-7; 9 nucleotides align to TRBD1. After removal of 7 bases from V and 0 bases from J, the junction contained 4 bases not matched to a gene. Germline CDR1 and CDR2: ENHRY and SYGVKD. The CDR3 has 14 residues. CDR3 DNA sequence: TGTGCCATCACTCCGGGACAGGGCTCCTACGAGCAGTACTTC. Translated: CAITPGQGSYEQYF.

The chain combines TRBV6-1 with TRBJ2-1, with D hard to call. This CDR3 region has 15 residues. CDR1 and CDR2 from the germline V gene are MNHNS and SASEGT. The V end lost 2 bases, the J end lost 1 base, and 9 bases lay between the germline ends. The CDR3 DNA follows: TGTGCCAGCAGTGAACCCCTAGGATCCTACAATGAGCAGTTCTTC. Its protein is CASSEPLGSYNEQFF.

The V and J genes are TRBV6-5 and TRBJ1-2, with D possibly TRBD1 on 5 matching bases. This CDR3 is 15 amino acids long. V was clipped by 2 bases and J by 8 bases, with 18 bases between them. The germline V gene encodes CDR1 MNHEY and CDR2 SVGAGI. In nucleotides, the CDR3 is TGTGCCAGCAGTTACGCTCCCAGGGTTGGAAAAGGCTACACCTTC. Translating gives CASSYAPRVGKGYTF.

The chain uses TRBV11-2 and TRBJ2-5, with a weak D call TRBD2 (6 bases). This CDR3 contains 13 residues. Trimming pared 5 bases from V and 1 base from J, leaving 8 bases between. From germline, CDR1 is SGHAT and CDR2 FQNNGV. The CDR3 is CASSPGLQETQYF. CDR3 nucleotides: TGTGCCAGCAGCCCGGGACTCCAAGAGACCCAGTACTTC.

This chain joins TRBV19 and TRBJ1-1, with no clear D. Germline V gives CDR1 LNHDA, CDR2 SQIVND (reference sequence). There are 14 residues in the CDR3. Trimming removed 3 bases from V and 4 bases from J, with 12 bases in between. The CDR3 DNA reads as TGTGCCAGTAGTATGAGAGGGTTGTTCACTGAAGCTTTCTTT. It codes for CASSMRGLFTEAFF.

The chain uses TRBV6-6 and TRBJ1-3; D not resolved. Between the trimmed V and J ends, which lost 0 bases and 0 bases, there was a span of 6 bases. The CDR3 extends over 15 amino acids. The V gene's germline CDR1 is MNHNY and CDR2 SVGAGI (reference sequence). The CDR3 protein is CASSYSRGSGNTIYF. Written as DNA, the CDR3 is TGTGCCAGCAGTTACTCGCGGGGCTCTGGAAACACCATATATTTT.

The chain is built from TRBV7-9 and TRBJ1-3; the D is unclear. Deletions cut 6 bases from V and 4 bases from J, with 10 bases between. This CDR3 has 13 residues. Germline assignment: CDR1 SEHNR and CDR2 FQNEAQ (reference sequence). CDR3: CASRRDEGNTIYF. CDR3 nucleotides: TGTGCCAGCAGGAGGGATGAAGGAAACACCATATATTTT. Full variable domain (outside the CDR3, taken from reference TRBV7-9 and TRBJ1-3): DTGVSQNPRHKITKRGQNVTFRCDPISEHNRLYWYRQTLGQGPEFLTYFQNEAQLEKSRLLSDRFSAERPKGSFSTLEIQRTEQGDSAMYLCASRRDEGNTIYFGEGSWLTVV.

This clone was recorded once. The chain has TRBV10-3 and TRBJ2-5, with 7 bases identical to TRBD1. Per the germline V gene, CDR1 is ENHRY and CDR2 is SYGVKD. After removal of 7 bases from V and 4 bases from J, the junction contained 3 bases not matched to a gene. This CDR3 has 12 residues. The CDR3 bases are TGTGCCATCAAGGCAGGGGGAGAGACCCAGTACTTC. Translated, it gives CAIKAGGETQYF.

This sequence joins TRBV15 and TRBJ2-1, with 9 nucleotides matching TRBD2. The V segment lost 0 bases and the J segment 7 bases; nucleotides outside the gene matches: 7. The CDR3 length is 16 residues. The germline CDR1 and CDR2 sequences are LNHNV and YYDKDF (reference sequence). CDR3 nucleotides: TGTGCCACCAGCAGAGATCGGGCTAGCGGGGAAAATGAGCAGTTCTTC. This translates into CATSRDRASGENEQFF.

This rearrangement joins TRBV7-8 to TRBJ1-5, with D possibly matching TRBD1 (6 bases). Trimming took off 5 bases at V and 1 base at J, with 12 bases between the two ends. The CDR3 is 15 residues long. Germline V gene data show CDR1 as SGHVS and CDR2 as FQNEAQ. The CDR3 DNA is TGTGCCAGCAGCGAAGGACAGACGAGCAATCAGCCCCAGCATTTT. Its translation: CASSEGQTSNQPQHF.

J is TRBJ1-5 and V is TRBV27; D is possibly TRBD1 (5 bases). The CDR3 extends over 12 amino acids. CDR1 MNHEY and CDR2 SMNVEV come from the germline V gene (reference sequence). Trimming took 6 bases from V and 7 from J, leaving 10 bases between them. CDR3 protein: CASRGTGQPQHF. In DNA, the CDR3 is TGTGCCAGCAGGGGGACTGGACAGCCCCAGCATTTT.

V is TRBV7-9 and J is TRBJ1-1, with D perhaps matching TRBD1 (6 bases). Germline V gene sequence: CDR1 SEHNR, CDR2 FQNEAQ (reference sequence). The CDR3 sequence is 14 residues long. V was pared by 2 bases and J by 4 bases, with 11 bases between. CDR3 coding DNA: TGTGCCAGCAGCTTACAGGGGTCGAGCACTGAAGCTTTCTTT. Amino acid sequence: CASSLQGSSTEAFF.